The clone carrying this T cell receptor beta chain was picked up a small number of times. Its antigen is as yet unknown. The sample carries other DNA sequences with the same CDR3. The sample belongs to a study of cytomegalovirus exposure and HLA in healthy donors. PCR involved 60 Vbeta and 13 Jbeta primers. Sequenced by immunoSEQ multiplex PCR; TCRdb stores in-frame clones only, minus some. Seen here are approximately 210,000 clones, over 60% observed once, and the top ten hold 2% to 2.5%. At the time of sampling, donors were nominally healthy, though unrecorded immune exposures were likely. Findings of the study overall: The study flagged some 170 TCR beta chains as cytomegalovirus-associated.

Sequencing was done on a sample of PBMCs. The clonotype originates from a woman younger than 45 in good health and CMV-seropositive.

The CDR3 sequence: CASSPDRGYTIYF. CDR3 DNA: TGTGCCAGCAGCCCGGACAGGGGTTACACCATATATTTT. V gene TRBV5-4 combines with J gene TRBJ1-3; 9 nucleotides align to TRBD1. Germline V gene lookup returns CDR1 SGHNT and CDR2 YYREEE (reference sequence). The CDR3 is 13 amino acids. V gave up 4 bases and J gave up 8 bases; unmatched junction bases: 4.